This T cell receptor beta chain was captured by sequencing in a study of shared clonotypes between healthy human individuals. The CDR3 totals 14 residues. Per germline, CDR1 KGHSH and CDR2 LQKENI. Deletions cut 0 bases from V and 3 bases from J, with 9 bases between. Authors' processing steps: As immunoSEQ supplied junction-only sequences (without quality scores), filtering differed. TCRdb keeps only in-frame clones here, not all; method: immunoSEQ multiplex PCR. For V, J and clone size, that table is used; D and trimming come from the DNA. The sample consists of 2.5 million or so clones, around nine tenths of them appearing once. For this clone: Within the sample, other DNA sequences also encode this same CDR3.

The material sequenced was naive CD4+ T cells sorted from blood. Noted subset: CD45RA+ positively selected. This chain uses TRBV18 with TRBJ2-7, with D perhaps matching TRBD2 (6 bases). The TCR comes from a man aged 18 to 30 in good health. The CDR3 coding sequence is TGTGCCAGCTCACCACCTCCGGGGGTCTACGAGCAGTACTTC. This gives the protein CASSPPPGVYEQYF.